The TCR beta chain described here comes from a study of CD8+ T cells in alopecia areata. Individuals with alopecia areata gave both lesional scalp punch biopsies and peripheral blood for collection. Sequencing templates came from extracted RNA that was reverse transcribed into cDNA. Method: immunoSEQ multiplex PCR; TCRdb's copy keeps in-frame clones and lacks some. The repertoire holds 120,000 to 150,000 clones, with approximately 50% as singletons. Sequences were obtained from CD4+ T cells sorted from blood. This TCR was sampled from a human donor with alopecia areata.

The CDR3, as DNA: TGTGCCAGCGGGAGGGACACAGATACGCAGTATTTT. This sequence encodes CASGRDTDTQYF. The chain is built from TRBV28 and TRBJ2-3; 7 positions match TRBD2. This CDR3 comprises 12 residues. V dropped 8 bases and J dropped 2; count of bases not matched to a gene: 1. Germline V gene lookup returns CDR1 MDHEN and CDR2 SYDVKM. Variable domain in full (rest from reference TRBV28 and TRBJ2-3): DVKVTQSSRYLVKRTGEKVFLECVQDMDHENMFWYRQDPGLGLRLIYFSYDVKMKEKGDIPEGYSVSREKKERFSLILESASTNQTSMYLCASGRDTDTQYFGPGTRLTVL.